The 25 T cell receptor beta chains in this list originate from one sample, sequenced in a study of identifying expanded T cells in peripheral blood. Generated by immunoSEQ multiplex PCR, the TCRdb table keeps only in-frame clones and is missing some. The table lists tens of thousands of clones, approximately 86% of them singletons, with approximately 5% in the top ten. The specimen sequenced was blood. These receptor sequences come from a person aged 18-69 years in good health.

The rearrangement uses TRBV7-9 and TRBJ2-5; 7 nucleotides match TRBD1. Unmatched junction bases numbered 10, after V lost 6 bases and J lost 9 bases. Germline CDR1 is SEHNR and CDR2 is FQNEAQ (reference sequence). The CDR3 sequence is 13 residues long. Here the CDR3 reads CASSKTGIEAQYF. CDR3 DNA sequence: TGTGCCAGCAGTAAGACAGGGATTGAGGCCCAGTACTTC. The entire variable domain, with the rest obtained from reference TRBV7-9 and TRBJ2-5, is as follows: DTGVSQNPRHKITKRGQNVTFRCDPISEHNRLYWYRQTLGQGPEFLTYFQNEAQLEKSRLLSDRFSAERPKGSFSTLEIQRTEQGDSAMYLCASSKTGIEAQYFGPGTRLLVL.

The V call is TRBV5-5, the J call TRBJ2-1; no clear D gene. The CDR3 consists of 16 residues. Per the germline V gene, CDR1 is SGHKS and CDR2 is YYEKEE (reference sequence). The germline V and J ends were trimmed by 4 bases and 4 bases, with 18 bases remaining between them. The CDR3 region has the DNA TGTGCCAGCAGCACCCGGGCCGTACCCCTATACAATGAGCAGTTCTTC. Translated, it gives CASSTRAVPLYNEQFF.

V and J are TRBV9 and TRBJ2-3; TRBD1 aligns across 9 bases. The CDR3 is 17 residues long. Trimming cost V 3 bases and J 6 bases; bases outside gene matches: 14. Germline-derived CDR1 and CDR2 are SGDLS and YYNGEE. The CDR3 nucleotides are TGTGCCAGCAGCGACCCCCGAACAGGGGGCGCTGGGGATACGCAGTATTTT. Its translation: CASSDPRTGGAGDTQYF.

CDR3 nucleotide sequence: TGCGCCAGCAGCCAAGATTGGGTTGCGCATCAGCCCCAGCATTTT. Its protein product is CASSQDWVAHQPQHF. V usage is TRBV4-1 and J usage is TRBJ1-5, with D hard to call. V was cut by 0 bases and J by 5 bases, with 11 bases left in between. Germline CDR1 reads MGHRA; CDR2 reads YSYEKL. The CDR3 has 15 amino acids.

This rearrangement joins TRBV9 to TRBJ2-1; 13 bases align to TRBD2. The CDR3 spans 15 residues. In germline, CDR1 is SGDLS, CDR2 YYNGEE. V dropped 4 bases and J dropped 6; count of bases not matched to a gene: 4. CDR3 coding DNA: TGTGCCAGCAGCCCCAGACTAGCGGGGGGCAATGAGCAGTTCTTC. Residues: CASSPRLAGGNEQFF.

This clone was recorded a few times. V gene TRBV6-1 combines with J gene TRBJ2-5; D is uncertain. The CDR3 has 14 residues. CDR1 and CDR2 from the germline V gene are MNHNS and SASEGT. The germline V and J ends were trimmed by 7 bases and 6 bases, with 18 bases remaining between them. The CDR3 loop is CASTSGQIEQTQYF. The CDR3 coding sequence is TGTGCCAGCACCTCGGGCCAGATCGAGCAGACCCAGTACTTC.

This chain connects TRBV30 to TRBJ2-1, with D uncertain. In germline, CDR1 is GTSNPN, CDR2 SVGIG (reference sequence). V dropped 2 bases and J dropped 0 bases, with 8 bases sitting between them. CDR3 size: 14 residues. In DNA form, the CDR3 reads TGTGCCTGGAGTTGGACCGGCTCCTACAATGAGCAGTTCTTC. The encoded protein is CAWSWTGSYNEQFF.

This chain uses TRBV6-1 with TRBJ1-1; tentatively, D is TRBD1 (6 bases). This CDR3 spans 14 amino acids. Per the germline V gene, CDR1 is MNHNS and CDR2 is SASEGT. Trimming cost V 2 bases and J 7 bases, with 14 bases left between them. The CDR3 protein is CASSELGAKSEAFF. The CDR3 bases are TGTGCCAGCAGTGAACTGGGGGCCAAAAGTGAAGCTTTCTTT.

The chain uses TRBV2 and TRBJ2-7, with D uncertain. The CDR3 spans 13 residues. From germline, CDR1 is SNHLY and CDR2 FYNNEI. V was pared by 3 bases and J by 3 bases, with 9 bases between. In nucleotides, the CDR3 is TGTGCCAGCAGTGAGGAAGTGAACTACGAGCAGTACTTC. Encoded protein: CASSEEVNYEQYF. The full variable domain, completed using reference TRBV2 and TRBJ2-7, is EPEVTQTPSHQVTQMGQEVILRCVPISNHLYFYWYRQILGQKVEFLVSFYNNEISEKSEIFDDQFSVERPDGSNFTLKIRSTKLEDSAMYFCASSEEVNYEQYFGPGTRLTVT.

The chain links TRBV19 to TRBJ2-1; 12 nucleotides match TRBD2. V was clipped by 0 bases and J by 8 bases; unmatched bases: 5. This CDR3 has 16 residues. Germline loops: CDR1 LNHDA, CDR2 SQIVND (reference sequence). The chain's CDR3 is CASSIEELAGGYEQFF. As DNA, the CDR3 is TGTGCCAGTAGTATAGAGGAACTAGCGGGAGGCTATGAGCAGTTCTTC.

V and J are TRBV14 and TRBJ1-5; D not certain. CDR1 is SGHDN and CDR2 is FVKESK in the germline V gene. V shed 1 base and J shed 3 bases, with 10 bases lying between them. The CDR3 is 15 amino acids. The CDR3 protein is CASSQGGLLNQPQHF. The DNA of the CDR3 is TGTGCCAGCAGCCAAGGCGGACTTCTCAATCAGCCCCAGCATTTT.

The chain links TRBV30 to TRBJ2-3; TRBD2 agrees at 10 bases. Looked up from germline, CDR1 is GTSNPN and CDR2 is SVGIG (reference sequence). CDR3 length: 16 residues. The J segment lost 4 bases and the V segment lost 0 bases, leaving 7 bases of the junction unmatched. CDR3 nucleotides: TGTGCCTGGAGTGTCGGTTCTAGCGGGGGTTCAGATACGCAGTATTTT. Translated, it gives CAWSVGSSGGSDTQYF.

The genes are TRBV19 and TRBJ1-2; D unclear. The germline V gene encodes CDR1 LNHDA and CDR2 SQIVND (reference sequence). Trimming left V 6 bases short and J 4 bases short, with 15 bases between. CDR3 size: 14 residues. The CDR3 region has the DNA TGTGCCAGTAGCCCGCCGGGGATGAGCTATGGCTACACCTTC. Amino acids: CASSPPGMSYGYTF. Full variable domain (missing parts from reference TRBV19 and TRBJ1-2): DGGITQSPKYLFRKEGQNVTLSCEQNLNHDAMYWYRQDPGQGLRLIYYSQIVNDFQKGDIAEGYSVSREKKESFPLTVTSAQKNPTAFYLCASSPPGMSYGYTFGSGTRLTVV.

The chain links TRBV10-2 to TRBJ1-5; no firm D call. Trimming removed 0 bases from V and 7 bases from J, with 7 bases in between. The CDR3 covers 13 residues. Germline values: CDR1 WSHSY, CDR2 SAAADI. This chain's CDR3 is CASSESVGQPQHF. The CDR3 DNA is TGCGCCAGCAGTGAGTCGGTCGGACAGCCCCAGCATTTT.

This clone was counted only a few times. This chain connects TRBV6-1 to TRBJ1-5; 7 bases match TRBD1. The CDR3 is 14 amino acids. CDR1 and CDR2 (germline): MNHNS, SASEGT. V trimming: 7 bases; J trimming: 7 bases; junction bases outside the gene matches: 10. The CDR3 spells CASTTTTGAQPQHF. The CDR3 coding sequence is TGTGCCAGCACCACAACAACAGGGGCCCAGCCCCAGCATTTT.

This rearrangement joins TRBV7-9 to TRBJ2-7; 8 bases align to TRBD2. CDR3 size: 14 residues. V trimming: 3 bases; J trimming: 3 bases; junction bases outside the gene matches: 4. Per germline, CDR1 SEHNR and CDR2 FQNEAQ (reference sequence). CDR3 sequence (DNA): TGTGCCAGCAGCTTCAGCGGGGGTGGCTACGAGCAGTACTTC. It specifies CASSFSGGGYEQYF.

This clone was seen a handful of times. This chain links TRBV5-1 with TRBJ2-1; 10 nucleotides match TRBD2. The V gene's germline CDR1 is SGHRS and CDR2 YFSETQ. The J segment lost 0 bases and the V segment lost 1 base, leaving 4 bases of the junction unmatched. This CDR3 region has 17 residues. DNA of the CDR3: TGCGCCAGCAGCTTGTTGGCTAGCGGGGGCTCCTACAATGAGCAGTTCTTC. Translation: CASSLLASGGSYNEQFF.

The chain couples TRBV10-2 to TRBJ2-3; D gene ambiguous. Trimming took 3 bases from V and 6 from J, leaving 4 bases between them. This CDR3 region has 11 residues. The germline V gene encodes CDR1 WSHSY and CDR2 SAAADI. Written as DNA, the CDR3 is TGCGCCAGCAGTGACATCGATACGCAGTATTTT. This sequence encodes CASSDIDTQYF.

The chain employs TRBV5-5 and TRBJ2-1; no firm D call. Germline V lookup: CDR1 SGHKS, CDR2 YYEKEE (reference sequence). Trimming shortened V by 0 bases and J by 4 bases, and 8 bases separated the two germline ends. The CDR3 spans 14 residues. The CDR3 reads CASSLAMDYNEQFF. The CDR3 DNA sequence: TGTGCCAGCAGCTTGGCCATGGATTACAATGAGCAGTTCTTC.

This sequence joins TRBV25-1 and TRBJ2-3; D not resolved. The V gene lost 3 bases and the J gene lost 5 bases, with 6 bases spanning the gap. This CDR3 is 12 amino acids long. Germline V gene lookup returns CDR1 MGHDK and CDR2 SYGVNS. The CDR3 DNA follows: TGTGCCAGCAGTGATCCCGGAGATACGCAGTATTTT. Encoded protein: CASSDPGDTQYF. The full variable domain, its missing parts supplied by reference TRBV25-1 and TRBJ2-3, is EADIYQTPRYLVIGTGKKITLECSQTMGHDKMYWYQQDPGMELHLIHYSYGVNSTEKGDLSSESTVSRIRTEHFPLTLESARPSHTSQYLCASSDPGDTQYFGPGTRLTVL.

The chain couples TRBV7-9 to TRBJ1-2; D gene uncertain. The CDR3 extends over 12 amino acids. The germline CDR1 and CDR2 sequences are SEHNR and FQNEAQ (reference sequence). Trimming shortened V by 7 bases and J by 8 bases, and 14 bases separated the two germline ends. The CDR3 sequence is CASTKIHPGYTF. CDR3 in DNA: TGTGCCAGCACCAAGATACACCCAGGCTACACCTTC. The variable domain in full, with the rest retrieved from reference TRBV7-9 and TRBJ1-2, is DTGVSQNPRHKITKRGQNVTFRCDPISEHNRLYWYRQTLGQGPEFLTYFQNEAQLEKSRLLSDRFSAERPKGSFSTLEIQRTEQGDSAMYLCASTKIHPGYTFGSGTRLTVV.

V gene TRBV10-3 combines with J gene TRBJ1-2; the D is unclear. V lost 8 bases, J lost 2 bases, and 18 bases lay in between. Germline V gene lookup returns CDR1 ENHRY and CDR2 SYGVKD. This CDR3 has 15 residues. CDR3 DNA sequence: TGTGCCATCCGGAATCGAGACGGGCCGAACTATGGCTACACCTTC. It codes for CAIRNRDGPNYGYTF.

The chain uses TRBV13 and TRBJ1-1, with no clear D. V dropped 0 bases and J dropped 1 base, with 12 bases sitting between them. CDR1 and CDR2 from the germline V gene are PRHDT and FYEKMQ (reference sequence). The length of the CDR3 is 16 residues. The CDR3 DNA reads TGTGCCAGCAGCTTAGGCCTAGGACTTTGGAACACTGAAGCTTTCTTT. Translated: CASSLGLGLWNTEAFF. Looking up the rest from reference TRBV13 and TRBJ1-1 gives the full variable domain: AAGVIQSPRHLIKEKRETATLKCYPIPRHDTVYWYQQGPGQDPQFLISFYEKMQSDKGSIPDRFSAQQFSDYHSELNMSSLELGDSALYFCASSLGLGLWNTEAFFGQGTRLTVV.

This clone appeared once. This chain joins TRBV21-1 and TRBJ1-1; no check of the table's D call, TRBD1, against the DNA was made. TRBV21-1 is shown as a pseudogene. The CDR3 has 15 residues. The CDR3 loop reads CASSVSGTGGTEAFF. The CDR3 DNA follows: TGTGCCAGCAGCGTATCCGGGACAGGGGGCACTGAAGCTTTCTTT.

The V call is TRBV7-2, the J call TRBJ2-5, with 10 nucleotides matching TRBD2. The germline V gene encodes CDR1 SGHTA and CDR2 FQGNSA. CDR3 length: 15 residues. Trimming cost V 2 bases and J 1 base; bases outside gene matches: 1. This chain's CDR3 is CASSLTSGTQETQYF. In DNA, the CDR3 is TGTGCCAGCAGCTTAACTAGCGGGACCCAAGAGACCCAGTACTTC.